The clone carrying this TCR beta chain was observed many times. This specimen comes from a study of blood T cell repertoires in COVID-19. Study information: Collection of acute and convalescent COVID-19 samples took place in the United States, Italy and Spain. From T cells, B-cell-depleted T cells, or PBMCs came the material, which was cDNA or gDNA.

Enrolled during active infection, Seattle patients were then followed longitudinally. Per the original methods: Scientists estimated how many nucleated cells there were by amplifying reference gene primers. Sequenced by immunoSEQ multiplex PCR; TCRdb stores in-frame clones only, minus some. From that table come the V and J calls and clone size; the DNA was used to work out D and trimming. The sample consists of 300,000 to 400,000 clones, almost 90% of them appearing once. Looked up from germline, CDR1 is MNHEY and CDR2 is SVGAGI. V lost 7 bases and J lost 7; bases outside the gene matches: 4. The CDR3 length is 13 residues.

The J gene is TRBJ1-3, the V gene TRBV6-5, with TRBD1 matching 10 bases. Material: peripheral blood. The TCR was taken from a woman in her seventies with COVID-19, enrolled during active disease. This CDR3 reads CASTPGQGNTIYF. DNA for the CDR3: TGTGCCAGCACACCGGGACAGGGGAACACCATATATTTT.